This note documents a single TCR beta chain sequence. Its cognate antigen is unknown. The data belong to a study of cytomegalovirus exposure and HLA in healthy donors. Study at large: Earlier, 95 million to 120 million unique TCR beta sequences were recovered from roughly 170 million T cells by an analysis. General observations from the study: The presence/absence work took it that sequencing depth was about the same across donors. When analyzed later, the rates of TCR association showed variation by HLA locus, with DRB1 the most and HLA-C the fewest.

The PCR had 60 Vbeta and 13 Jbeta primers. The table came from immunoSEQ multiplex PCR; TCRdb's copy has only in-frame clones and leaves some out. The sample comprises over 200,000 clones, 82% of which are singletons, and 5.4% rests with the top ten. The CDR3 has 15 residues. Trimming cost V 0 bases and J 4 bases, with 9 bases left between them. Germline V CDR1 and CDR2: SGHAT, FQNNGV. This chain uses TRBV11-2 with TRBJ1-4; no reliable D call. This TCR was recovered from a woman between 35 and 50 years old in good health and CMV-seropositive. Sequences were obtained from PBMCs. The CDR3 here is CASSLEGSLNEKLFF. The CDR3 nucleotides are TGTGCCAGCAGCTTAGAGGGTAGCCTTAATGAAAAACTGTTTTTT.